These 16 T cell receptor beta chains share one sample of origin, sequenced in a study of long-term antiretroviral therapy in people with HIV. The assay, immunoSEQ v3.0, was run at survey level. Assay used: immunoSEQ multiplex PCR; TCRdb lists only in-frame clones, some missing. The table has 11,000 to 15,000 clones, nearly 90% seen once; the top ten hold about 9.9%. Material: unsorted PBMCs, obtained 6.2 years after starting antiretroviral therapy. The receptors come from a man aged 40-55 years with HIV.

The gene calls are TRBV5-1 and TRBJ2-4; 8 bases line up with TRBD2. The CDR3 runs to 16 residues. V trimming: 0 bases; J trimming: 7 bases; junction bases outside the gene matches: 9. Germline CDR1 reads SGHRS; CDR2 reads YFSETQ. CDR3 residues: CASSLVSGSTLNIQYF. CDR3 nucleotide sequence: TGCGCCAGCAGCTTGGTGAGCGGGAGTACTCTTAACATTCAGTACTTC. Variable domain in full (rest from reference TRBV5-1 and TRBJ2-4): KAGVTQTPRYLIKTRGQQVTLSCSPISGHRSVSWYQQTPGQGLQFLFEYFSETQRNKGNFPGRFSGRQFSNSRSEMNVSTLELGDSALYLCASSLVSGSTLNIQYFGAGTRLSVL.

The table lists this clone with a count of one. The DNA of the CDR3 is TGTGCCAGCAGCTTGACACGCTACGAGCAGTACTTC. Residues: CASSLTRYEQYF. The chain combines TRBV5-5 with TRBJ2-7; D is ambiguous. Deletions cut 1 base from V and 3 bases from J, with 5 bases between. CDR1 is SGHKS and CDR2 is YYEKEE in the germline V gene (reference sequence). This CDR3 has 12 residues.

V gene TRBV28 combines with J gene TRBJ2-5, with TRBD2 identical over 11 bases. This CDR3 is 16 amino acids long. Unmatched junction bases numbered 6, after V lost 1 base and J lost 5 bases. The germline V gene has CDR1 MDHEN and CDR2 SYDVKM. DNA of the CDR3: TGTGCCAGCAGTTTATATAGCGGGAGGGCCCTGGAGACCCAGTACTTC. Translated, it gives CASSLYSGRALETQYF.

This sequence joins TRBV11-2 and TRBJ2-7, with 10 bases that match TRBD2. CDR1 and CDR2 from the germline V gene are SGHAT and FQNNGV. V lost 3 bases, J lost 2 bases, and 4 bases stayed unmatched. The CDR3 covers 15 residues. CDR3: CASSFGLAVAYEQYF. The DNA of the CDR3 is TGTGCCAGCAGCTTCGGACTAGCGGTAGCCTACGAGCAGTACTTC.

The rearrangement joins TRBV19 to TRBJ1-2; a weak D match, TRBD1 (5 bases). V was shortened by 3 bases and J by 2 bases, with 7 bases between the two germline ends. The CDR3 runs to 13 residues. Germline V gene lookup returns CDR1 LNHDA and CDR2 SQIVND (reference sequence). CDR3 sequence (DNA): TGTGCCAGTAGTATGGCAGGGAACTATGGCTACACCTTC. Its translation is CASSMAGNYGYTF.

The chain carries TRBV29-1 and TRBJ1-1; D remains ambiguous. The V end was cut by 8 bases, the J end by 1 base, with 5 bases between. The CDR3 contains 10 residues. CDR1 is SQVTM and CDR2 is ANQGSEA in the germline V gene. This chain's CDR3 is CSTKNTEAFF. CDR3 bases: TGCAGCACCAAGAACACTGAAGCTTTCTTT.

The chain joins TRBV5-1 to TRBJ2-3; 9 bases are shared with TRBD2. Germline V gives CDR1 SGHRS, CDR2 YFSETQ. The junction had 4 bases not matched to a gene; V was cut back by 0 bases and J by 2 bases. The CDR3 length is 16 residues. The CDR3 nucleotides read TGCGCCAGCAGCTTGGTCCTAGCGGGATTCACAGATACGCAGTATTTT. The encoded protein is CASSLVLAGFTDTQYF.

The chain has TRBV7-9 and TRBJ1-4; D gene unclear. V was shortened by 3 bases and J by 0 bases, with 5 bases between the two germline ends. CDR1 SEHNR and CDR2 FQNEAQ come from the germline V gene (reference sequence). The CDR3 contains 14 residues. CDR3 amino acids: CASSFGTTNEKLFF. The CDR3 region has the DNA TGTGCCAGCAGCTTCGGGACAACTAATGAAAAACTGTTTTTT.

This clone was picked up one time. The J gene is TRBJ2-7, the V gene TRBV9; tentatively, D is TRBD1 (5 bases). Trimming left V 0 bases short and J 6 bases short, with 10 bases between. The length of the CDR3 is 13 residues. From germline, CDR1 is SGDLS and CDR2 YYNGEE. CDR3 protein: CASSVGQLSEQYF. As DNA, the CDR3 is TGTGCCAGCAGCGTAGGACAGCTTTCCGAGCAGTACTTC.

This clone was observed a few times. Here the CDR3 reads CASSPGGWVAQHF. DNA for the CDR3: TGTGCCAGCAGCCCCGGTGGTTGGGTAGCCCAGCATTTT. The chain carries TRBV7-9 and TRBJ1-5; no clear D. This CDR3 spans 13 amino acids. The V gene's germline CDR1 is SEHNR and CDR2 FQNEAQ (reference sequence). The V and J ends lost 5 bases and 11 bases respectively, with 16 bases between them.

The J gene is TRBJ2-1, the V gene TRBV7-6; TRBD2 matches at 7 bases. Germline CDR1 and CDR2: SGHVS and FNYEAQ. This CDR3 is 17 amino acids long. V shed 5 bases and J 3 bases; nucleotides not matched to a gene: 13. CDR3 protein: CASSPRVGGSGYNEQFF. As DNA, the CDR3 is TGTGCCAGCAGCCCAAGGGTCGGCGGGAGCGGCTACAATGAGCAGTTCTTC.

The rearrangement links TRBV6-1 to TRBJ2-5; D unclear. Germline values: CDR1 MNHNS, CDR2 SASEGT. The CDR3 is made up of 12 amino acids. V lost 7 bases, J lost 0 bases, and 6 bases lay in between. CDR3 residues: CASKWYQETQYF. The CDR3 DNA follows: TGTGCCAGCAAATGGTACCAAGAGACCCAGTACTTC.

CDR3 coding DNA: TGCGCCAGCACCTACCTAGGGGGGACTGAAGCTTTCTTT. This gives the protein CASTYLGGTEAFF. The J gene is TRBJ1-1, the V gene TRBV5-1, with D possibly matching TRBD1 (6 bases). The CDR3 consists of 13 residues. Germline CDR1 is SGHRS and CDR2 is YFSETQ. Trimming removed 6 bases at V and 5 bases at J, with 14 bases between.

The V gene is TRBV7-9, the J gene TRBJ2-7; 8 positions agree with TRBD1. The trim removed 0 bases at V and 4 bases at J, leaving 5 bases unmatched. The germline CDR1 and CDR2 sequences are SEHNR and FQNEAQ (reference sequence). The CDR3 length is 15 residues. The CDR3 region is CASSLAMGQAYEQYF. Written as DNA, the CDR3 is TGTGCCAGCAGCTTAGCCATGGGACAGGCTTACGAGCAGTACTTC.

The CDR3 DNA reads TGTGCCATCAGTACTAGCGCCGCCCCTCACGAGCAGTACTTC. This encodes CAISTSAAPHEQYF. The chain carries TRBV10-3 and TRBJ2-7, with TRBD2 matching 7 bases. CDR3 length: 14 residues. Germline assignment: CDR1 ENHRY and CDR2 SYGVKD. V lost 5 bases to trimming and J lost 5 bases; unmatched junction nucleotides: 9.

The CDR3 DNA sequence: TGTGCCAGCAGCCTTCTCGCGGGACCACCTCACAATGAGCAGTTCTTC. Translation: CASSLLAGPPHNEQFF. This chain uses TRBV7-3 with TRBJ2-1; a possible D gene is TRBD2 (6 bases). Germline V gene sequence: CDR1 SGHTA, CDR2 FQGTGA. The CDR3 length is 16 residues. Deletions cut 5 bases from V and 5 bases from J, with 19 bases between. Drawing the rest from reference TRBV7-3 and TRBJ2-1, the complete variable domain is GAGVSQTPSNKVTEKGKYVELRCDPISGHTALYWYRQSLGQGPEFLIYFQGTGAADDSGLPNDRFFAVRPEGSVSTLKIQRTERGDSAVYLCASSLLAGPPHNEQFFGPGTRLTVL.